These 5 T cell receptor beta chains were sequenced from one sample in a study of cytomegalovirus exposure and HLA in healthy donors. PCR employed 60 Vbeta and 13 Jbeta primers. Method: immunoSEQ multiplex PCR; TCRdb's copy keeps in-frame clones and lacks some. In the table there are about 130,000 clones, just under 80% of which are singletons. The sample comprised PBMCs. Receptors originate from a male donor in good health and CMV-seronegative.

The chain carries TRBV6-1 and TRBJ1-1; 9 bases are shared with TRBD1. Germline CDR1 and CDR2: MNHNS and SASEGT. The junction had 7 bases not matched to a gene; V was cut back by 4 bases and J by 4 bases. CDR3 length: 15 residues. As DNA, the CDR3 is TGTGCCAGCAGTGTTACAGGGGGCAGGGGCACTGAAGCTTTCTTT. Protein product: CASSVTGGRGTEAFF.

The V call is TRBV7-8, the J call TRBJ2-1, with TRBD2 identical over 13 bases. The junction had 8 bases not matched to a gene; V was cut back by 1 base and J by 8 bases. Germline V gives CDR1 SGHVS, CDR2 FQNEAQ. The CDR3 totals 17 residues. In DNA, the CDR3 is TGTGCCAGCAGCTTAGTGGTGGTGACTAGCGGGGGGTATGAGCAGTTCTTC. Protein: CASSLVVVTSGGYEQFF.

This chain connects TRBV29-1 to TRBJ1-3; no definite D call. The CDR3 loop spans 15 amino acids. Germline values: CDR1 SQVTM, CDR2 ANQGSEA. Trimming took off 7 bases at V and 0 bases at J, with 16 bases between the two ends. This CDR3 reads CSAVGRGNSGNTIYF. In nucleotides, the CDR3 is TGCAGCGCCGTCGGTCGGGGAAACTCTGGAAACACCATATATTTT. Full variable domain (outside the CDR3, taken from reference TRBV29-1 and TRBJ1-3): SAVISQKPSRDICQRGTSLTIQCQVDSQVTMMFWYRQQPGQSLTLIATANQGSEATYESGFVIDKFPISRPNLTFSTLTVSNMSPEDSSIYLCSAVGRGNSGNTIYFGEGSWLTVV.

The rearrangement uses TRBV5-1 and TRBJ2-2; D not resolved. The length of the CDR3 is 14 residues. Trimming removed 5 bases at V and 3 bases at J, with 11 bases between. Germline V CDR1 and CDR2: SGHRS, YFSETQ. CDR3 coding DNA: TGCGCCAGCAGACGCGGTTCGGACACCGGGGAGCTGTTTTTT. Encoded protein: CASRRGSDTGELFF.

This clone was seen only a few times. This rearrangement joins TRBV6-5 to TRBJ1-1; 10 bases map to TRBD1. Germline lookup yields CDR1 MNHEY and CDR2 SVGAGI. J gave up 1 base and V 4 bases, and 6 bases lay outside the gene matches. This CDR3 comprises 16 residues. The CDR3 loop reads CASSSRDRGGNTEAFF. The CDR3 DNA follows: TGTGCCAGCAGTTCCCGGGACAGGGGAGGGAACACTGAAGCTTTCTTT.